A single T cell receptor (beta chain) is shown here with its context. What it recognizes is unknown. Unique-molecular-identifier-tagged TCR beta cDNA libraries were used. TCRdb re-analysed the PCR reads in MiXCR, keeping a single row per CDR3 protein. The repertoire holds around 400,000 distinct CDR3 sequences, with about a third as singletons. V lost 1 base and J lost 0, with 10 bases in between. This CDR3 has 15 amino acids. Germline CDR1 reads KGHSH; CDR2 reads LQKENI. These data originate in a study of post-analysis software for immune sequencing data. Regarding the study as a whole: Normalized Chao1 diversity was significantly reduced in patients versus controls. Several TRBV segments, TRBV5-6, TRBV5-1 and TRBV20-1 among them, were found more frequent in patients than controls.

Material for sequencing was blood. The receptor comes from a girl between 10 and 17 years old with multiple sclerosis. The chain employs TRBV18 and TRBJ2-7, with D tentatively TRBD1 (5 bases). The DNA for the CDR3 is TGTGCCAGCTCACCACAAGCAGGGAACTCCTACGAGCAGTACTTC. Translation gives CASSPQAGNSYEQYF.